The 20 T cell receptor beta chains presented below share a single source sample, sequenced in a study of blood T cell repertoires in COVID-19. Data came from immunoSEQ multiplex PCR; TCRdb stores just in-frame clones and leaves some out. The table lists about 230,000 clones, about 88% of them singletons, with roughly 2.5% in the top ten. Sequences were obtained from peripheral blood. The receptor source for this set is a woman aged 55-75 years with acute or convalescent COVID-19.

V gene TRBV6-1 combines with J gene TRBJ2-7, with D possibly TRBD1 on 6 matching bases. V was cut by 2 bases and J by 4 bases, with 21 bases left in between. Germline CDR1 reads MNHNS; CDR2 reads SASEGT. The CDR3 has 17 amino acids. Here the CDR3 reads CASSEKPTWGRGYEQYF. The CDR3 DNA follows: TGTGCCAGCAGTGAAAAGCCTACGTGGGGCAGGGGATACGAGCAGTACTTC.

A few counts support this clone. V and J are TRBV7-2 and TRBJ1-1, with a weak D call TRBD1 (5 bases). The V gene lost 4 bases and the J gene lost 4 bases, with 13 bases spanning the gap. The CDR3 totals 14 residues. Per the germline V gene, CDR1 is SGHTA and CDR2 is FQGNSA. CDR3 protein: CASSSPDRITEAFF. Here the CDR3 DNA reads TGTGCCAGCAGCTCACCCGACAGAATCACTGAAGCTTTCTTT. The entire variable domain, with the rest obtained from reference TRBV7-2 and TRBJ1-1, is as follows: GAGVSQSPSNKVTEKGKDVELRCDPISGHTALYWYRQSLGQGLEFLIYFQGNSAPDKSGLPSDRFSAERTGGSVSTLTIQRTQQEDSAVYLCASSSPDRITEAFFGQGTRLTVV.

This chain links TRBV5-6 with TRBJ2-3; 8 nucleotides agree with TRBD2. The V gene's germline CDR1 is SGHDT and CDR2 YYEEEE. The CDR3 runs to 16 residues. The junction had 14 bases not matched to a gene; V was cut back by 4 bases and J by 7 bases. This CDR3 is CASSPDRLASLHTQYF. In DNA, the CDR3 is TGTGCCAGCAGCCCGGACCGACTAGCGAGTCTCCATACGCAGTATTTT.

V usage is TRBV10-1 and J usage is TRBJ2-1, with TRBD2 identical over 16 bases. The ends lost 2 bases at V and 8 bases at J; junction bases unmatched: 0. This CDR3 region has 15 residues. Germline CDR1 and CDR2: WNHNN and SYGVQD (reference sequence). As DNA, the CDR3 is TGCGCCAGCAGTGAGGGGACTAGCGGGAGGGATGAGCAGTTCTTC. Translation gives CASSEGTSGRDEQFF.

This chain links TRBV27 with TRBJ2-1; D possibly corresponds to TRBD2 (5 bases). V lost 3 bases and J 7 bases, leaving 10 bases between the germline ends. Germline loops: CDR1 MNHEY, CDR2 SMNVEV (reference sequence). CDR3 length: 13 amino acids. CDR3 sequence (DNA): TGTGCCAGCAGTTTGTCTACGGGGAATGAGCAGTTCTTC. Protein sequence: CASSLSTGNEQFF.

The V call is TRBV18, the J call TRBJ2-3; 9 nucleotides agree with TRBD1. The trim removed 3 bases at V and 2 bases at J, leaving 18 bases unmatched. The CDR3 sequence is 20 residues long. Germline V CDR1 and CDR2: KGHSH, LQKENI. CDR3 bases: TGTGCCAGCTCACCGACTTACGGGACAGGGATGGGGTTGGACACAGATACGCAGTATTTT. Translated: CASSPTYGTGMGLDTDTQYF.

The chain couples TRBV29-1 to TRBJ1-1; the match to TRBD1 covers 10 bases. CDR1 is SQVTM, CDR2 ANQGSEA, per germline. The CDR3 sequence is 15 residues long. The V segment lost 5 bases and the J segment 0 bases; nucleotides outside the gene matches: 6. CDR3 DNA: TGCAGCGTTAACTCGGGACAGGGGATGAACACTGAAGCTTTCTTT. This gives the protein CSVNSGQGMNTEAFF.

The chain recombines TRBV5-1 with TRBJ2-3; 10 nucleotides line up with TRBD1. The germline V gene has CDR1 SGHRS and CDR2 YFSETQ. Trimming cost V 3 bases and J 0 bases; bases outside gene matches: 4. This CDR3 comprises 16 residues. The CDR3 protein is CASSSGQGVSTDTQYF. In DNA, the CDR3 is TGCGCCAGCAGCTCCGGACAGGGGGTTAGCACAGATACGCAGTATTTT.

The DNA of the CDR3 is TGTGCCAGCACCGATAGACAGTCAAGTGACTACACCTTC. It encodes CASTDRQSSDYTF. This chain joins TRBV12-3 or TRBV12-4 and TRBJ1-2, with D perhaps TRBD1 (5 bases). Between the trimmed V and J ends, which lost 7 bases and 10 bases, there was a span of 19 bases. The CDR3 totals 13 residues.

The J gene is TRBJ1-1, the V gene TRBV5-1; a weak D match, TRBD1 (5 bases). V shed 6 bases and J shed 8 bases, with 17 bases lying between them. Germline CDR1 reads SGHRS; CDR2 reads YFSETQ. There are 13 residues in the CDR3. The CDR3 region has the DNA TGCGCCAGCAATCTACGCGGGGGTACCGAAGCTTTCTTT. Protein: CASNLRGGTEAFF.

The V call is TRBV18, the J call TRBJ1-4, with 8 bases that match TRBD1. Germline V gene data show CDR1 as KGHSH and CDR2 as LQKENI. Unmatched junction bases numbered 10, after V lost 6 bases and J lost 7 bases. CDR3 length: 15 residues. The CDR3 nucleotides are TGTGCCAGCTCCTATGGACAGGGCGGGACTGAAAAACTGTTTTTT. Protein: CASSYGQGGTEKLFF.

The table lists this clone with a count of one. The chain recombines TRBV4-1 with TRBJ2-3; tentatively, D is TRBD1 (6 bases). The CDR3 is 14 amino acids. Germline V gives CDR1 MGHRA, CDR2 YSYEKL. Trimming cost V 6 bases and J 1 base, with 11 bases left between them. The CDR3 reads CASSPDRRTDTQYF. CDR3 nucleotide sequence: TGCGCCAGCAGTCCCGACAGGCGCACAGATACGCAGTATTTT.

CDR3 sequence reads: CASRVQGGQPQHF. The CDR3 nucleotides are TGTGCCAGCAGAGTACAGGGCGGTCAGCCCCAGCATTTT. The chain combines TRBV6-5 with TRBJ1-5; D may be TRBD1 (6 bases). This CDR3 contains 13 residues. With 6 bases removed from V and 6 bases from J, the gap between germline ends came to 12 bases. Germline-derived CDR1 and CDR2 are MNHEY and SVGAGI.

This clone showed up just a few times. In DNA form, the CDR3 reads TGTGCCAGCACCCCAAGCGGACAGGCCACCACCGGGGAGCTGTTTTTT. Its protein product is CASTPSGQATTGELFF. This sequence joins TRBV27 and TRBJ2-2, with 7 positions matching TRBD1. CDR1 and CDR2 (germline): MNHEY, SMNVEV (reference sequence). Unmatched junction bases numbered 12, after V lost 7 bases and J lost 4 bases. The CDR3 spans 16 residues.

The chain joins TRBV19 to TRBJ2-7, with D perhaps matching TRBD2 (5 bases). The V end lost 7 bases, the J end lost 3 bases, and 10 bases lay between the germline ends. Germline V CDR1 and CDR2: LNHDA, SQIVND (reference sequence). The CDR3 sequence is 12 residues long. The CDR3 reads CASKGSGYEQYF. For the CDR3, the DNA is TGTGCCAGTAAAGGCAGCGGCTACGAGCAGTACTTC.

The V call is TRBV28, the J call TRBJ2-7; D is ambiguous. Trimming took off 7 bases at V and 6 bases at J, with 19 bases between the two ends. This CDR3 comprises 14 residues. CDR1 and CDR2 (germline): MDHEN, SYDVKM. CDR3 sequence: CASNEVIALSEQYF. The DNA of the CDR3 is TGTGCCAGCAACGAGGTCATCGCCCTCTCCGAGCAGTACTTC.

The sample holds one count of this clone. The chain carries TRBV19 and TRBJ2-1; the D gene is possibly TRBD1 (5 bases). CDR1 and CDR2 from the germline V gene are LNHDA and SQIVND (reference sequence). V gave up 1 base and J gave up 6 bases, with 16 bases separating them. CDR3 length equals 16 residues. As DNA, the CDR3 is TGTGCCAGTAGTATAGTCCTGGGGCTTATGAGCAATGAGCAGTTCTTC. Amino acid sequence: CASSIVLGLMSNEQFF. Filled out from reference TRBV19 and TRBJ2-1, the complete variable domain reads DGGITQSPKYLFRKEGQNVTLSCEQNLNHDAMYWYRQDPGQGLRLIYYSQIVNDFQKGDIAEGYSVSREKKESFPLTVTSAQKNPTAFYLCASSIVLGLMSNEQFFGPGTRLTVL.

The chain uses TRBV6-5 and TRBJ1-6; TRBD1 might be the D (6 bases). The CDR3 runs to 14 residues. Trimming pared 7 bases from V and 6 bases from J, leaving 13 bases between. Germline assignment: CDR1 MNHEY and CDR2 SVGAGI. The CDR3 is CASNKGQSNSPLHF. The CDR3 bases are TGTGCCAGCAACAAAGGACAGTCTAATTCACCCCTCCACTTT.

This chain connects TRBV9 to TRBJ2-7, with D unresolved. The CDR3 is made up of 16 amino acids. Germline CDR1 is SGDLS and CDR2 is YYNGEE. With 0 bases removed from V and 4 bases from J, the gap between germline ends came to 17 bases. CDR3 sequence reads: CASSVAGSNILYEQYF. The DNA of the CDR3 is TGTGCCAGCAGCGTAGCCGGGTCCAATATCCTTTACGAGCAGTACTTC.

The genes are TRBV7-2 and TRBJ2-6, with TRBD1 matching 10 bases. The V segment lost 5 bases and the J segment 1 base; nucleotides outside the gene matches: 5. The CDR3 runs to 17 residues. Germline CDR1 is SGHTA and CDR2 is FQGNSA. For the CDR3, the DNA is TGTGCCAGCAGCCTAAGACAGGGGGCGTCTGGGGCCAACGTCCTGACTTTC. It codes for CASSLRQGASGANVLTF.